Shown below are 12 T cell receptor beta chains from a single sample sequenced in a study of blood T cell repertoires in COVID-19. TCRdb keeps only in-frame clones here, not all; method: immunoSEQ multiplex PCR. The table has around 450,000 clones, roughly 87% seen once. Source material: PBMCs or T cells enriched from blood (not recorded which). The receptors here all came from a woman aged 18-35 years who had recovered from COVID-19.

CDR3: CAWSDTGGRLPGQFF. The CDR3 nucleotides are TGTGCCTGGAGCGACACGGGGGGACGGCTTCCGGGGCAGTTCTTC. The V gene is TRBV30, the J gene TRBJ2-1, with TRBD2 matching over 7 bases. The length of the CDR3 is 15 residues. The V and J ends lost 3 bases and 12 bases, in that order; junction bases with no gene match: 17. Germline values: CDR1 GTSNPN, CDR2 SVGIG (reference sequence).

A note on this clone: The sample contains more than one DNA sequence encoding this CDR3. V gene TRBV12-3 or TRBV12-4 combines with J gene TRBJ1-1; unclear D gene. V lost 2 bases and J 4 bases, leaving 5 bases between the germline ends. CDR3 length equals 12 residues. The CDR3 region has the DNA TGTGCCAGCAGTTTATCGTCCACTGAAGCTTTCTTT. Translation: CASSLSSTEAFF.

The CDR3 spells CASSSPAGELFF. The CDR3 nucleotides are TGTGCCAGCAGTTCCCCGGCCGGGGAGCTGTTTTTT. V gene TRBV27 combines with J gene TRBJ2-2; D remains unclear. V dropped 4 bases and J dropped 6 bases, with 6 bases sitting between them. Germline V gene sequence: CDR1 MNHEY, CDR2 SMNVEV (reference sequence). CDR3 length: 12 residues.

The rearrangement joins TRBV28 to TRBJ1-2; 8 bases align to TRBD1. V lost 4 bases and J lost 8; bases outside the gene matches: 6. The CDR3 spans 13 residues. The germline V gene encodes CDR1 MDHEN and CDR2 SYDVKM. Written as DNA, the CDR3 is TGTGCCAGCAGTTCTCGGACAGGGTACGGCTACACCTTC. Translating it yields CASSSRTGYGYTF.

The chain has TRBV6-1 and TRBJ2-1; D unclear. V shed 3 bases and J shed 0 bases, with 9 bases lying between them. The CDR3 totals 15 residues. Germline loops: CDR1 MNHNS, CDR2 SASEGT. The CDR3 nucleotides read TGTGCCAGCAGTGACGCACAGTCCTCCTACAATGAGCAGTTCTTC. This codes for CASSDAQSSYNEQFF.

The V call is TRBV5-1, the J call TRBJ2-7, with D possibly TRBD1 on 5 matching bases. The CDR3 totals 14 residues. Trimming took off 4 bases at V and 4 bases at J, with 15 bases between the two ends. Germline loops: CDR1 SGHRS, CDR2 YFSETQ. The chain's CDR3 is CASSPTTALYEQYF. The DNA for the CDR3 is TGCGCCAGCAGCCCGACGACAGCCCTTTACGAGCAGTACTTC.

The chain has TRBV13 and TRBJ2-3; 7 bases line up with TRBD2. Germline lookup yields CDR1 PRHDT and CDR2 FYEKMQ (reference sequence). The trim removed 5 bases at V and 6 bases at J, leaving 8 bases unmatched. This CDR3 has 14 amino acids. The CDR3 sequence: CASSPGNGGDTQYF. The CDR3 nucleotides read TGTGCCAGCAGCCCGGGGAACGGGGGGGATACGCAGTATTTT.

This chain connects TRBV28 to TRBJ2-1, with TRBD2 identical over 7 bases. This CDR3 is 13 amino acids long. The germline V gene has CDR1 MDHEN and CDR2 SYDVKM. V trimming: 3 bases; J trimming: 8 bases; junction bases outside the gene matches: 4. Here the CDR3 reads CASSLGGTDEQFF. Here the CDR3 DNA reads TGTGCCAGCAGTTTGGGGGGGACGGATGAGCAGTTCTTC.

This chain uses TRBV21-1 with TRBJ1-2; the table names TRBD1, a call not compared with the DNA. TRBV21-1 is given as a pseudogene. This CDR3 comprises 16 residues. This chain's CDR3 is CASSKVIDIANYGYTF. DNA for the CDR3: TGTGCCAGCAGCAAAGTCATAGACATAGCTAACTATGGCTACACCTTC.

The chain uses TRBV2 and TRBJ1-6; D remains unclear. The ends were cut back, 1 base at V and 8 bases at J, with 12 bases in the middle. In germline, CDR1 is SNHLY, CDR2 FYNNEI. The CDR3 consists of 15 residues. CDR3 DNA sequence: TGTGCCAGCAGTGAAGATGAGCCCGAGGATTCACCCCTCCACTTT. Protein: CASSEDEPEDSPLHF. Variable domain in full (rest from reference TRBV2 and TRBJ1-6): EPEVTQTPSHQVTQMGQEVILRCVPISNHLYFYWYRQILGQKVEFLVSFYNNEISEKSEIFDDQFSVERPDGSNFTLKIRSTKLEDSAMYFCASSEDEPEDSPLHFGNGTRLTVT.

The CDR3 DNA follows: TGTGCCAGCAGACGGGGACTAGCGGGGGCCATCAATGAGCAGTTCTTC. This gives the protein CASRRGLAGAINEQFF. The rearrangement links TRBV2 to TRBJ2-1, with TRBD2 identical over 14 bases. The CDR3 covers 16 residues. J gave up 6 bases and V 6 bases, and 7 bases lay outside the gene matches. In germline, CDR1 is SNHLY, CDR2 FYNNEI.

The V gene is TRBV29-1, the J gene TRBJ1-2; D ambiguous. The CDR3 has 11 residues. Trimming pared 7 bases from V and 4 bases from J, leaving 10 bases between. The germline CDR1 and CDR2 sequences are SQVTM and ANQGSEA. CDR3 residues: CSATETYGYTF. Here the CDR3 DNA reads TGCAGCGCCACAGAGACCTATGGCTACACCTTC.